What follows are 20 T cell receptor beta chains derived from one specimen sequenced in a study of blood T cell repertoires in COVID-19. This table comes from immunoSEQ multiplex PCR, and its TCRdb copy is limited to in-frame clones, with some not included. The sample carries hundreds of thousands of clones, 85% to 90% recorded once. The sample taken for sequencing was peripheral blood. The origin of the receptors is a man between 18 and 35 years old with COVID-19, enrolled during active disease.

The chain uses TRBV27 and TRBJ2-7, with TRBD1 identical over 10 bases. Germline V gene sequence: CDR1 MNHEY, CDR2 SMNVEV (reference sequence). Germline trimming cut 6 bases from V and 2 bases from J; bases unmatched to any gene: 4. The CDR3 is 14 residues long. The CDR3 loop is CASRAGTGAYEQYF. The CDR3 DNA is TGTGCCAGCAGAGCCGGGACAGGGGCCTACGAGCAGTACTTC.

A single count supports this clone. The gene calls are TRBV5-8 and TRBJ2-5; 9 bases are shared with TRBD1. Germline values: CDR1 SGHTS, CDR2 YDEGEE. The CDR3 covers 16 residues. The V segment lost 4 bases and the J segment 4 bases; nucleotides outside the gene matches: 11. This CDR3 reads CASSPLDRGGGETQYF. The CDR3 nucleotides are TGTGCCAGCAGCCCACTTGACAGGGGGGGAGGAGAGACCCAGTACTTC.

The rearrangement uses TRBV6-2 or TRBV6-3 and TRBJ1-5; no clear D. Trimming removed 8 bases at V and 9 bases at J, with 14 bases between. The CDR3 consists of 12 residues. Germline lookup yields CDR1 MNHEY and CDR2 SVGEGT. CDR3 bases: TGTGCCAGCGGCCGGACTCCTTGGCCCCAGCATTTT. Translated, it gives CASGRTPWPQHF.

The V and J genes are TRBV12-2 and TRBJ2-7; the table assigns TRBD1, which was not confirmed against the DNA. TRBV12-2 is marked as a pseudogene. This CDR3 has 15 residues. The CDR3 DNA sequence: TGTGCAAGTCGCTTAGGGACAGGCTTTTCCTACGAGCAGTACTTC. Translation gives CASRLGTGFSYEQYF.

The J gene is TRBJ2-7, the V gene TRBV5-1, with 11 bases identical to TRBD2. The CDR3 has 13 amino acids. Germline assignment: CDR1 SGHRS and CDR2 YFSETQ. The V and J ends lost 5 bases and 2 bases, in that order; junction bases with no gene match: 0. CDR3: CASRLAGAYEQYF. The CDR3 DNA reads TGCGCCAGCAGACTAGCGGGAGCCTACGAGCAGTACTTC. The entire variable domain, with the rest obtained from reference TRBV5-1 and TRBJ2-7, is as follows: KAGVTQTPRYLIKTRGQQVTLSCSPISGHRSVSWYQQTPGQGLQFLFEYFSETQRNKGNFPGRFSGRQFSNSRSEMNVSTLELGDSALYLCASRLAGAYEQYFGPGTRLTVT.

The chain carries TRBV27 and TRBJ2-7, with D perhaps matching TRBD2 (5 bases). Trimming stripped 8 bases from V and 4 bases from J, with 12 bases between. CDR1 and CDR2 from the germline V gene are MNHEY and SMNVEV (reference sequence). This CDR3 has 12 residues. The CDR3 loop reads CASGRTGYEQYF. The DNA for the CDR3 is TGTGCCAGCGGTCGGACGGGATACGAGCAGTACTTC.

The gene calls are TRBV7-9 and TRBJ2-7; tentatively, D is TRBD1 (6 bases). Deletions cut 5 bases from V and 6 bases from J, with 14 bases between. Germline CDR1 and CDR2: SEHNR and FQNEAQ (reference sequence). The CDR3 is 13 residues long. CDR3 region: CASSLQGRVEQYF. The DNA for the CDR3 is TGTGCCAGCAGCCTCCAGGGGAGAGTCGAGCAGTACTTC.

This clone came up once. This chain uses TRBV5-8 with TRBJ2-5, with a possible D match to TRBD2 (7 bases). V was cut by 0 bases and J by 5 bases, with 14 bases left in between. Germline-derived CDR1 and CDR2 are SGHTS and YDEGEE. The CDR3 has 15 residues. The CDR3 region has the DNA TGTGCCAGCAGCTTGGCACTGGGGGGGCGTGAGACCCAGTACTTC. Translation: CASSLALGGRETQYF.

The rearrangement links TRBV3-1 (or the pseudogene TRBV3-2) to TRBJ2-1; D gene unclear. CDR1 LGHDT and CDR2 YNNKEL come from the germline V gene (reference sequence). V was clipped by 0 bases and J by 10 bases, with 10 bases between them. The CDR3 sequence is 13 residues long. CDR3: CASSQDPGVEQFF. In nucleotides, the CDR3 is TGTGCCAGCAGCCAAGACCCCGGAGTGGAGCAGTTCTTC.

The rearrangement links TRBV11-3 to TRBJ1-3; D unclear. Germline V lookup: CDR1 SGHNT, CDR2 YENEEA. Trimming pared 7 bases from V and 5 bases from J, leaving 15 bases between. The CDR3 covers 14 residues. CDR3 in amino acids: CASNSRGTRNTIYF. CDR3 nucleotides: TGTGCCAGCAATTCCCGGGGAACGCGAAACACCATATATTTT.

The chain links TRBV6-6 to TRBJ2-1; 12 nucleotides match TRBD2. J lost 4 bases, V lost 5 bases, and 12 bases had no gene match. The CDR3 is 18 amino acids. CDR1 is MNHNY and CDR2 is SVGAGI in the germline V gene (reference sequence). CDR3 sequence (DNA): TGTGCCAGCAGTCTGAACCGCGCACTAGCGGGGGGATACAATGAGCAGTTCTTC. Its protein is CASSLNRALAGGYNEQFF.

The chain joins TRBV12-3 or TRBV12-4 to TRBJ1-5, with 7 positions matching TRBD1. Trimming took 5 bases from V and 5 from J; bases not matched to a gene: 3. The CDR3 length is 13 residues. The CDR3 region is CASSQDRDQPQHF. In DNA form, the CDR3 reads TGTGCCAGCAGTCAAGACAGGGATCAGCCCCAGCATTTT.

This clone was picked up a small number of times. V usage is TRBV5-6 and J usage is TRBJ1-5; D gene uncertain. Germline V lookup: CDR1 SGHDT, CDR2 YYEEEE. Trimming took 2 bases from V and 7 from J, leaving 10 bases between them. The CDR3 length is 13 residues. The CDR3 loop is CASSFQTVQPQHF. The CDR3 region has the DNA TGTGCCAGCAGCTTTCAGACTGTACAGCCCCAGCATTTT.

This chain connects TRBV2 to TRBJ1-1; 12 bases line up with TRBD1. The CDR3 contains 16 residues. The germline V gene encodes CDR1 SNHLY and CDR2 FYNNEI. The J segment lost 4 bases and the V segment lost 4 bases, leaving 7 bases of the junction unmatched. The CDR3 nucleotides are TGTGCCAGCAGTGGGGGGACAGGGGGCTCCAGCACTGAAGCTTTCTTT. Amino acids: CASSGGTGGSSTEAFF. The complete variable domain, with remaining parts taken from reference TRBV2 and TRBJ1-1, reads EPEVTQTPSHQVTQMGQEVILRCVPISNHLYFYWYRQILGQKVEFLVSFYNNEISEKSEIFDDQFSVERPDGSNFTLKIRSTKLEDSAMYFCASSGGTGGSSTEAFFGQGTRLTVV.

The chain carries TRBV3-1 (or the pseudogene TRBV3-2) and TRBJ2-2; a possible D gene is TRBD2 (5 bases). Germline CDR1 is LGHDT and CDR2 is YNNKEL (reference sequence). The V and J ends lost 2 bases and 4 bases respectively, with 8 bases between them. The CDR3 is made up of 14 amino acids. The CDR3 bases are TGTGCCAGCAGCCAACCGGGAATCACCGGGGAGCTGTTTTTT. Translation gives CASSQPGITGELFF.

J is TRBJ2-3 and V is TRBV7-8; 7 bases fit TRBD2. V lost 1 base, J lost 1 base, and 5 bases stayed unmatched. Germline V gives CDR1 SGHVS, CDR2 FQNEAQ. CDR3 length: 16 residues. CDR3 sequence reads: CASSLVFLAGTDTQYF. The CDR3, as DNA: TGTGCCAGCAGCTTAGTGTTCCTAGCGGGCACAGATACGCAGTATTTT.

This chain uses TRBV30 with TRBJ1-4; D is ambiguous. CDR1 and CDR2 from the germline V gene are GTSNPN and SVGIG (reference sequence). With 3 bases removed from V and 3 bases from J, the gap between germline ends came to 11 bases. This CDR3 has 14 residues. The CDR3 protein is CAWRTEVPNEKLFF. The CDR3 region has the DNA TGTGCCTGGAGGACGGAGGTACCTAATGAAAAACTGTTTTTT.

This rearrangement joins TRBV4-1 to TRBJ2-7; 8 bases match TRBD2. The trim removed 0 bases at V and 2 bases at J, leaving 6 bases unmatched. Germline V gene data show CDR1 as MGHRA and CDR2 as YSYEKL. The CDR3 consists of 16 residues. The CDR3 sequence: CASSQDSAGDPYEQYF. The CDR3 DNA reads as TGCGCCAGCAGCCAAGATTCAGCGGGGGACCCCTACGAGCAGTACTTC.

This chain joins TRBV30 and TRBJ1-1, with no clear D. Germline V gene lookup returns CDR1 GTSNPN and CDR2 SVGIG (reference sequence). The V gene lost 0 bases and the J gene lost 9 bases, with 14 bases spanning the gap. This CDR3 contains 13 residues. CDR3 protein: CAWSVLTGEKAFF. CDR3 bases: TGTGCCTGGAGTGTACTTACCGGGGAGAAAGCTTTCTTT. Using reference TRBV30 and TRBJ1-1 for the parts outside the CDR3, the full variable domain is SQTIHQWPATLVQPVGSPLSLECTVEGTSNPNLYWYRQAAGRGLQLLFYSVGIGQISSEVPQNLSASRPQDRQFILSSKKLLLSDSGFYLCAWSVLTGEKAFFGQGTRLTVV.

The chain uses TRBV2 and TRBJ2-3; 7 positions match TRBD2. In germline, CDR1 is SNHLY, CDR2 FYNNEI. The CDR3 consists of 14 residues. V lost 3 bases, J lost 3 bases, and 3 bases stayed unmatched. Here the CDR3 DNA reads TGTGCCAGCAGTGAGGTGGGGGGGACAGATACGCAGTATTTT. It is translated as CASSEVGGTDTQYF.